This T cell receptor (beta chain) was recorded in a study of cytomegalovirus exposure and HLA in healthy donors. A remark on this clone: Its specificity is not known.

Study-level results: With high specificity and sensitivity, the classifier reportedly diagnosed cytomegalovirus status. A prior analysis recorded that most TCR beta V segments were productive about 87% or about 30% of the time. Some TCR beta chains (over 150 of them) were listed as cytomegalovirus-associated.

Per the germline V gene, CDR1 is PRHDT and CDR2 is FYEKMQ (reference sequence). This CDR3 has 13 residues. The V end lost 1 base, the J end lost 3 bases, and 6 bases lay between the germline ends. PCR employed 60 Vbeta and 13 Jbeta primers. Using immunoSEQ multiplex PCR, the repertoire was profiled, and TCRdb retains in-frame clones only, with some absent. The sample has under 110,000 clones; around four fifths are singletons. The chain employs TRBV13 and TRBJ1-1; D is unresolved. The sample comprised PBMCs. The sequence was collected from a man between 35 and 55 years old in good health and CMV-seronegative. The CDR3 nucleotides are TGTGCCAGCAGCTTAGCAGAATACACTGAAGCTTTCTTT. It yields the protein CASSLAEYTEAFF.